Listed below are T cell receptor beta chains from one sample, sequenced in a study of T-cell memory formation after mild COVID-19. TCRdb reprocessed the 5' RACE reads via MiXCR and lists one record per CDR3 protein. The table includes fewer than 450,000 distinct CDR3 sequences, 20% to 30% detected once. The sequenced sample was PBMCs or a T cell subset sorted from them (not recorded which). These receptors were collected from an adult woman who had mild COVID-19 (a few samples of this study predate the infection). Cell type and time point are not known. Both conserved end residues are part of each CDR3. The D gene is left open where the match is weak. Size is omitted from some rows. Given values are once, few, many or a class for expanded clones.

cdr3_nt cdr3_aa v_call clone_size j_call d_call
TGTGCCAGCAGCACAAACCGGGACACCTACACTGAAGCTTTCTTT CASSTNRDTYTEAFF TRBV7-9 - TRBJ1-1 -
TGTGCCACCAGTGATCCTGGGGGGGCAGGGGAGGTCTACAATGAGCAGTTCTTC CATSDPGGAGEVYNEQFF TRBV24-1 few TRBJ2-1 -
TGTGCCATTGCTCAGGGGGACAATCAGCCCCAGCATTTT CAIAQGDNQPQHF TRBV10-3 - TRBJ1-5 TRBD1
TGTGCCAGCAGTTTTAGGGGCTATTCGTACGAGCAGTACTTC CASSFRGYSYEQYF TRBV27 - TRBJ2-7 -
TGTGCCAGCAGTTATGACGAGTACGAGCAGTACTTC CASSYDEYEQYF TRBV7-9 - TRBJ2-7 -
TGTGCCAGCAGTCCCGACAGGGCCGGGGAGCTGTTTTTT CASSPDRAGELFF TRBV12-3/TRBV12-4 - TRBJ2-2 TRBD1
TGCGCCAGCAGCATCGGGACAGATACCTACGAGCAGTACTTC CASSIGTDTYEQYF TRBV5-1 - TRBJ2-7 TRBD1
TGTGCCAGCAGTGACAGGTCGAGCTCCTACGAGCAGTACTTC CASSDRSSSYEQYF TRBV6-1 few TRBJ2-7 -
TGTGCCACCAGTGACCACAGGACAGGGGTCTACGAGCAGTACTTC CATSDHRTGVYEQYF TRBV24-1 - TRBJ2-7 TRBD1
TGTGCCACCAGTCGAGCTAGCGGGAATTACAATGAGCAGTTCTTC CATSRASGNYNEQFF TRBV24-1 few TRBJ2-1 TRBD2
TGCAGCGCCCAACTACTAGCGGGAGGAAACAATGAGCAGTTCTTC CSAQLLAGGNNEQFF TRBV29-1 few TRBJ2-1 TRBD2
TGTGCCAGCAGCTCTGGACAGTCCCACACTGAAGCTTTCTTT CASSSGQSHTEAFF TRBV7-3 few TRBJ1-1 -
TGCAGCGTTGAAGAAGTGCTAGCGGGAGTATATGTGGGAAGTGAGCAGTTCTTC CSVEEVLAGVYVGSEQFF TRBV29-1 - TRBJ2-1 TRBD2
TGTGCCAGTGGGCCCCCCGGGGAGCTGTTTTTT CASGPPGELFF TRBV7-9 - TRBJ2-2 -
TGTGCCAGCAGCTCGGGACAGGGGCCTGGCTCGACCAAAAACATTCAGTACTTC CASSSGQGPGSTKNIQYF TRBV7-9 few TRBJ2-4 TRBD1
TGTGCCAGCAGCTCGACTAGCGGGCAGTACAATGAGCAGTTCTTC CASSSTSGQYNEQFF TRBV7-2 medium-sized TRBJ2-1 TRBD2
TGTGCTAGCAGCTTAAGACCCGGACTAGCGGGATACAATGAGCAGTTCTTC CASSLRPGLAGYNEQFF TRBV7-7 - TRBJ2-1 TRBD2
TGTGCCACCAGTGAGGGCCGAGACAGGGAGCAGTTCTTC CATSEGRDREQFF TRBV24-1 - TRBJ2-1 -
TGTGCTAGCAGCCCGAGGGAGGGCCGCTCCTACAATGAGCAGTTCTTC CASSPREGRSYNEQFF TRBV7-7 - TRBJ2-1 TRBD2
TGTGCCAGCAGCCCGACCGGGGACATCAATGAGCAGTTCTTC CASSPTGDINEQFF TRBV7-9 few TRBJ2-1 -
TGTGCCAGTACTCCGACGGAGGGTCCCTACGAGCAGTACTTC CASTPTEGPYEQYF TRBV19 - TRBJ2-7 -
TGTGCCAGCAGCTTACAGGGGCCCCAAGAGACCCAGTACTTC CASSLQGPQETQYF TRBV5-4 - TRBJ2-5 TRBD1
TGCAGTTCGATGGGGACGGGGCAAGAGACCCAGTACTTC CSSMGTGQETQYF TRBV20-1 - TRBJ2-5 -
TGTGCCAGCAGTTTGTCCCCCGACAGGGGCAATCAGCCCCAGCATTTT CASSLSPDRGNQPQHF TRBV12-3/TRBV12-4 many TRBJ1-5 TRBD1
TGTGCATCAGAAGCGGTGAATGAGCAGTTCTTC CASEAVNEQFF TRBV6-2/TRBV6-3 few TRBJ2-1 -
TGTGCCAGCAGCCTGACCCCCGAAGGCAATCAGCCCCAGCATTTT CASSLTPEGNQPQHF TRBV3-1 - TRBJ1-5 -
TGTGCCAGCAGCTTATCCAGCTTGGGCACAGATACGCAGTATTTT CASSLSSLGTDTQYF TRBV7-6 few TRBJ2-3 -
TGCAGCGTTGCGGCGGCAGCCGCCACCTTC CSVAAAAATF TRBV29-1 - TRBJ1-2 -
TGTGCCAGCAGCGTAGACGGGGCCGGTCAGCCCCAGCATTTT CASSVDGAGQPQHF TRBV9 many TRBJ1-5 -
TGTGCCAGCAGTTTAGTGGGCCCCGATGAGCAGTTCTTC CASSLVGPDEQFF TRBV12-3/TRBV12-4 - TRBJ2-1 -
TGTGCCAGCAGCCTCGGTTATGACAGGCCAAATCAGCCCCAGCATTTT CASSLGYDRPNQPQHF TRBV5-5 - TRBJ1-5 -
TGTGCCAGCAGCTTAACCCCCCCGGGAGGGCTACATACGCAGTATTTT CASSLTPPGGLHTQYF TRBV7-3 few TRBJ2-3 TRBD2
TGTGCCAGCAGTTTAGGACCAGGGGTGCTAGACTATGGCTACACCTTC CASSLGPGVLDYGYTF TRBV12-3/TRBV12-4 - TRBJ1-2 -
TGCAGTGCTAGGAGGTTAACGGATCCTGGGAACATTCAGTACTTC CSARRLTDPGNIQYF TRBV20-1 few TRBJ2-4 -
TGTGCCAGCAGGGGAGGACAGGGGGCTTCAGTCCACGAGCAGTACTTC CASRGGQGASVHEQYF TRBV6-1 - TRBJ2-7 TRBD1
TGTGCCTGGAGTGTACTCTCCCCGGGACAGGGGGGCACAGATACGCAGTATTTT CAWSVLSPGQGGTDTQYF TRBV30 few TRBJ2-3 TRBD1
TGCAGCGTTCAGCCAAACTCTGGGGCCAACGTCCTGACTTTC CSVQPNSGANVLTF TRBV29-1 - TRBJ2-6 -
TGTGCCAGCAGTGAACCCGGGACTCCTCTCGGAAATGAGCAGTTCTTC CASSEPGTPLGNEQFF TRBV6-6 - TRBJ2-1 -
TGCAGTGCTAGAGATGGGACCTTACAGGGGCTACCCTACGAGCAGTACTTC CSARDGTLQGLPYEQYF TRBV20-1 few TRBJ2-7 TRBD1
TGTGCCATCAGCGGACTAGCGAGCTCCTACGAGCAGTACTTC CAISGLASSYEQYF TRBV10-3 few TRBJ2-7 TRBD2
TGTGCCAGCAGCCATTCGATCTACAGGGGCGATGAGCAGTTCTTC CASSHSIYRGDEQFF TRBV28 many TRBJ2-1 TRBD1
TGTGCCATCAGTGAGTCCTTGTTATCCCGGAACAATGAGCAGTTCTTC CAISESLLSRNNEQFF TRBV10-3 few TRBJ2-1 -
TGTGCCATCAGTGACCCCGGGACTAGCAACGAGCAGTACTTC CAISDPGTSNEQYF TRBV10-3 few TRBJ2-7 TRBD2
TGTGCCACCAGTGACGGTGGCGGGGTCACCGGGGAGCTGTTTTTT CATSDGGGVTGELFF TRBV24-1 - TRBJ2-2 -